The rows below give T cell receptor beta chains drawn from one sample of a study of chemoradiotherapy in HPV16-positive cancers. Assay: immunoSEQ multiplex PCR; the TCRdb copy retains only in-frame clones and omits some. Here the sample spans 13,000 or so clones, 70% to 90% being singletons. The specimen was blood, collected from a patient who underwent chemoradiotherapy. The receptors were gathered from a human donor with HPV-associated anogenital cancer. CDR3s include the opening cysteine and the closing phenylalanine or tryptophan. The D gene is left open where the match is weak. Rows give clone size only sometimes, using once, few, many, or a class for an expanded clone.

size: NA
D: NA
V: TRBV9
J: TRBJ2-3
DNA: TGTGCCAGCAGCTCCAACGGACAGCACACAGATACGCAGTATTTT
CDR3: CASSSNGQHTDTQYF

size: NA
D: NA
V: TRBV2
J: TRBJ2-1
DNA: TGTGCCAGCAGTGAGAGGCCACCGGTATACAATGAGCAGTTCTTC
CDR3: CASSERPPVYNEQFF

size: NA
D: TRBD1
V: TRBV6-5
J: TRBJ2-7
DNA: TGTGCCAGCAGTTCTACAGGGGGCGCCTCCTACGAGCAGTACTTC
CDR3: CASSSTGGASYEQYF

size: NA
D: NA
V: TRBV2
J: TRBJ2-1
DNA: TGTGCCAGCACCCAGAGGGGGGGGCCTTACAATGAGCAGTTCTTC
CDR3: CASTQRGGPYNEQFF

size: NA
D: NA
V: TRBV27
J: TRBJ2-5
DNA: TGTGCCAGCAGCCTCCAGGGATTACGGGAGACCCAGTACTTC
CDR3: CASSLQGLRETQYF

size: NA
D: NA
V: TRBV5-1
J: TRBJ2-7
DNA: TGCGCCAGCAGCTCGACCGGACAGACAGCCGAGCAGTACTTC
CDR3: CASSSTGQTAEQYF

size: NA
D: TRBD1
V: TRBV6-4
J: TRBJ1-2
DNA: TGTGCCAGCAGTCCAGCCACCGGGACAGGTCCGCATGGCTACACCTTC
CDR3: CASSPATGTGPHGYTF

size: NA
D: NA
V: TRBV2
J: TRBJ2-3
DNA: TGTGCCAGCAGTCCACAGCATAGCACAGATACGCAGTATTTT
CDR3: CASSPQHSTDTQYF

size: NA
D: NA
V: TRBV7-6
J: TRBJ2-1
DNA: TGTGCCAGCAGCTCCCTGGCTTACAATGAGCAGTTCTTC
CDR3: CASSSLAYNEQFF

size: NA
D: TRBD2
V: TRBV5-6
J: TRBJ2-2
DNA: TGTGCCAGCAGCTTAAGGCCTAGCGGGGCCGGGGAGCTGTTTTTT
CDR3: CASSLRPSGAGELFF

size: NA
D: TRBD1
V: TRBV18
J: TRBJ1-2
DNA: TGTGCCAGCTCACTGGACAGGGTATCATCTAACTATGGCTACACCTTC
CDR3: CASSLDRVSSNYGYTF

size: once
D: TRBD1
V: TRBV5-5
J: TRBJ1-5
DNA: TGTGCCAGCAGCCTGGGCGGGACAGGGGGTCATCAGCCCCAGCATTTT
CDR3: CASSLGGTGGHQPQHF

size: NA
D: TRBD1
V: TRBV5-4
J: TRBJ1-2
DNA: TGTGCCAGCAGCTCCGGGACAGGACCACTCTATGGCTACACCTTC
CDR3: CASSSGTGPLYGYTF

size: NA
D: NA
V: TRBV6-1
J: TRBJ1-3
DNA: TGTGCCAGCAGGAGGGGACTTGGAAACACCATATATTTT
CDR3: CASRRGLGNTIYF

size: NA
D: NA
V: TRBV7-9
J: TRBJ1-1
DNA: TGTGCCAGCAGCTCCACTGTCTCCAACACTGAAGCTTTCTTT
CDR3: CASSSTVSNTEAFF

size: NA
D: TRBD2
V: TRBV10-2
J: TRBJ2-1
DNA: TGCGCCAGCAGCCCAACGCATTGGGCTAGCGGGGGAAATGAGCAGTTCTTC
CDR3: CASSPTHWASGGNEQFF

size: NA
D: NA
V: TRBV29-1
J: TRBJ1-2
DNA: TGCAGCGTTGAAGATCCGGCAGTAGGATACTATGGCTACACCTTC
CDR3: CSVEDPAVGYYGYTF

size: NA
D: NA
V: TRBV6-9
J: TRBJ1-1
DNA: TGTGCCAGCCACGAGAACACTGAAGCTTTCTTT
CDR3: CASHENTEAFF

size: NA
D: NA
V: TRBV6-5
J: TRBJ1-2
DNA: TGTGCCAGCAGTTACTCGCACGCCTATGGCTACACCTTC
CDR3: CASSYSHAYGYTF

size: NA
D: NA
V: TRBV7-6
J: TRBJ1-1
DNA: TGTGCCAGCAGCTTGAAGCAGAACACTGAAGCTTTCTTT
CDR3: CASSLKQNTEAFF

size: NA
D: NA
V: TRBV19
J: TRBJ1-1
DNA: TGTGCCAGTAGTATGTTGGGGGACACTGAAGCTTTCTTT
CDR3: CASSMLGDTEAFF

size: few
D: NA
V: TRBV4-1
J: TRBJ1-2
DNA: TGCGCCAGCAGGGGGGGTTCCAACTATGGCTACACCTTC
CDR3: CASRGGSNYGYTF

size: NA
D: NA
V: TRBV28
J: TRBJ2-5
DNA: TGTGCCAGCAGTTTAGGCGGGGCCGGGGAGACCCAGTACTTC
CDR3: CASSLGGAGETQYF